This is a list of T cell receptor beta chains from one sample in a study of graft-versus-host responses after intestinal transplantation. The repertoire was sequenced with immunoSEQ multiplex PCR; TCRdb's copy has only in-frame clones and lacks some. Here the sample spans about 110,000 clones, roughly 89% being singletons. The antigens of these receptors remain unknown. This specimen was unstimulated CD4+ T cells sorted from spleen or lymph node cells, taken before transplant. The receptors originated from a human donor who was the organ donor for an intestinal transplant. Both conserved end residues are part of each CDR3. Fields, in order: D gene, V gene, J gene, clone size, CDR3 protein, CDR3 DNA. A D gene is named only where the DNA matches it firmly. Expanded clones are given a class, and other clones once, few, many or no size at all.

TRBD1	TRBV5-1	TRBJ1-1	NA	CASSLSGQGTAAFF	TGCGCCAGCAGCTTGAGTGGACAGGGGACAGCAGCTTTCTTT
NA	TRBV5-1	TRBJ1-3	few	CASSYNSGNTIYF	TGCGCCAGCAGCTACAACTCTGGAAACACCATATATTTT
NA	TRBV5-1	TRBJ1-2	NA	CASSLTVTDYGYTF	TGCGCCAGCAGCTTGACAGTAACCGACTATGGCTACACCTTC
NA	TRBV5-1	TRBJ2-3	NA	CASSLGLDSTDTQYF	TGCGCCAGCAGCTTGGGACTGGACAGCACAGATACGCAGTATTTT
NA	TRBV5-5	TRBJ2-6	few	CASSLQPTSGANVLTF	TGTGCCAGCAGCTTACAGCCGACTTCTGGGGCCAACGTCCTGACTTTC
NA	TRBV4-2	TRBJ1-2	few	CASSQVASANYGYTF	TGTGCCAGCAGCCAAGTGGCATCAGCTAACTATGGCTACACCTTC
NA	TRBV18	TRBJ2-2	once	CASSPPGTVPTGELFF	TGTGCCAGCTCACCTCCAGGGACGGTCCCCACCGGGGAGCTGTTTTTT
NA	TRBV6-1	TRBJ2-7	NA	CASSVLTSSYEQYF	TGTGCCAGCAGTGTCCTAACGTCGTCCTACGAGCAGTACTTC
TRBD1	TRBV9	TRBJ2-7	NA	CASSVDGTGTYEQYF	TGTGCCAGCAGCGTAGATGGGACAGGGACCTACGAGCAGTACTTC
NA	TRBV11-2	TRBJ1-5	NA	CASSLAGGYQPQHF	TGTGCCAGCAGCTTAGCCGGGGGCTATCAGCCCCAGCATTTT
NA	TRBV13	TRBJ1-1	NA	CASSSTRHVSPEAFF	TGTGCCAGCAGCTCGACCAGACATGTCTCCCCTGAAGCTTTCTTT
NA	TRBV19	TRBJ1-2	NA	CASSHPPLYGYTF	TGTGCCAGTAGTCACCCCCCCCTTTATGGCTACACCTTC
TRBD1	TRBV13	TRBJ2-5	NA	CASSSRQTGLETQYF	TGTGCCAGCAGCTCCAGGCAGACAGGGTTAGAGACCCAGTACTTC
TRBD2	TRBV7-2	TRBJ2-2	NA	CASSLAPGTSGESGELFF	TGTGCCAGCAGCTTAGCGCCGGGGACTAGCGGGGAATCCGGGGAGCTGTTTTTT
TRBD2	TRBV28	TRBJ2-2	NA	CASSPGGVGELFF	TGTGCCAGCAGCCCCGGGGGGGTCGGGGAGCTGTTTTTT
TRBD2	TRBV30	TRBJ2-5	NA	CAWSVGGARETQYF	TGTGCCTGGAGTGTCGGGGGGGCGCGTGAGACCCAGTACTTC
TRBD1	TRBV6-5	TRBJ1-3	NA	CASRRDREGNTIYF	TGTGCCAGCCGAAGAGACAGGGAAGGAAACACCATATATTTT
TRBD1	TRBV6-1	TRBJ1-3	NA	CASNTGGTGNTIYF	TGTGCCAGTAACACAGGGGGAACTGGAAACACCATATATTTT
NA	TRBV4-1	TRBJ2-1	NA	CASSQDRLDEQFF	TGCGCCAGCAGCCAAGATAGGCTCGATGAGCAGTTCTTC
TRBD2	TRBV5-4	TRBJ2-3	NA	CASSLRLAGVTDTQYF	TGTGCCAGCAGCCTAAGACTAGCGGGAGTCACAGATACGCAGTATTTT
TRBD1	TRBV6-5	TRBJ2-7	NA	CASSYSVQGGYEQYF	TGTGCCAGCAGTTACTCGGTACAGGGGGGTTACGAGCAGTACTTC
NA	TRBV4-1	TRBJ1-2	NA	CASSQDVRKIYGYTF	TGCGCCAGCAGCCAAGATGTCCGGAAAATCTATGGCTACACCTTC
NA	TRBV7-8	TRBJ2-1	NA	CASSLGRNNEQFF	TGTGCCAGCAGCCTGGGACGGAACAATGAGCAGTTCTTC
NA	TRBV14	TRBJ1-2	NA	CASSFGRNGYTF	TGTGCCAGCAGCTTCGGGCGGAATGGCTACACCTTC